This is a list of T cell receptor beta chains from one sample in a study of T cell responses to AZD1222 COVID-19 vaccine. TCRdb keeps only in-frame clones here, not all; method: immunoSEQ multiplex PCR. The sample contains about 150,000 clones, around 95% of which appear only once. This specimen consisted of peripheral blood, obtained on day 0 of AZD1222 vaccination. The receptor set was obtained from an adult in good health. Both conserved end residues are part of each CDR3. The order of the fields is clone size, V gene, J gene, D gene, CDR3 DNA, CDR3 protein. D genes are given only for firm matches. For some rows the clone size is stated as once, few or many, or as a class when expanded; others skip it.

>-|TRBV27|TRBJ1-5|-
TGTGCCAGCAGTTTAGGGGGGCAGTGGGGGAATCAGCCCCAGCATTTT
CASSLGGQWGNQPQHF
>once|TRBV3-1/TRBV3-2|TRBJ1-2|TRBD1
TGTGCCAGCAGCCAAGCGTGGGACAGGGGGGAGAGCACCTTC
CASSQAWDRGESTF
>-|TRBV29-1|TRBJ1-2|-
TGCAGCGTCGTTGCAGAGTCCTATGGCTACACCTTC
CSVVAESYGYTF
>-|TRBV7-2|TRBJ2-1|TRBD2
TGTGCCAGCAGCTTAGTCTCTAGCGGAACCAATGAGCAGTTCTTC
CASSLVSSGTNEQFF
>-|TRBV19|TRBJ1-6|TRBD1
TGTGCCAGTAGTATGATGGGACAGTGGAATTCACCCCTCCACTTT
CASSMMGQWNSPLHF
>-|TRBV6-2/TRBV6-3|TRBJ1-1|-
TGTGCCAGCAGCGGGACGCCCGATTCTTTCTTT
CASSGTPDSFF
>-|TRBV5-4|TRBJ1-1|-
TGTGCCAGCAGCTTGAGTGGTTATGGGCTGTCGAACACTGAAGCTTTCTTT
CASSLSGYGLSNTEAFF
>-|TRBV19|TRBJ2-3|-
TGTGCCAGTAGTAAACCGGACACAGATACGCAGTATTTT
CASSKPDTDTQYF
>-|TRBV7-2|TRBJ2-5|TRBD2
TGTGCCAGCAGCTTTAACGGGGGGGCGGGTGAGACCCAGTACTTC
CASSFNGGAGETQYF
>-|TRBV7-9|TRBJ2-1|TRBD2
TGTGCCAGCAGCAAGAGGACTAGCGGGGCTAATGAGCAGTTCTTC
CASSKRTSGANEQFF
>-|TRBV7-9|TRBJ2-2|-
TGTGCCAGCAGCTTACAAGGGGGTAACGCCGGGGAGCTGTTTTTT
CASSLQGGNAGELFF
>-|TRBV6-5|TRBJ2-2|-
TGTGCCAGCAGTTACGGATTCGACACCGGGGAGCTGTTTTTT
CASSYGFDTGELFF
>once|TRBV29-1|TRBJ1-1|TRBD1
TGCAGCGTTGATTGGGACAGGGGGATCGTGAACACTGAAGCTTTCTTT
CSVDWDRGIVNTEAFF
>-|TRBV23-1|TRBJ1-5|-
TGCGCCAGCAGTCAATGGCACAGCCCGTATAGCAATCAGCCCCAGCATTTT
CASSQWHSPYSNQPQHF
>-|TRBV11-3|TRBJ2-2|-
TGTGCCAGCAGCCCCCTTGCGGGACAGAACACCGGGGAGCTGTTTTTT
CASSPLAGQNTGELFF
>-|TRBV11-2|TRBJ2-5|-
TGTGCCAGCAGCAGGGGGGCTCGGGGTATTGGAGAGACCCAGTACTTC
CASSRGARGIGETQYF
>-|TRBV5-4|TRBJ2-1|TRBD2
TGTGCCAGCAGCTTAACTAGCGGCTACAATGAGCAGTTCTTC
CASSLTSGYNEQFF
>-|TRBV3-1/TRBV3-2|TRBJ1-1|-
TGTGCCAGCAGCCAAGATCCCCACACTGAAGCTTTCTTT
CASSQDPHTEAFF
>-|TRBV7-2|TRBJ2-5|-
TGTGCCAGCAGCTTAGGGCAGCAAGAGACCCAGTACTTC
CASSLGQQETQYF
>-|TRBV29-1|TRBJ2-3|TRBD2
TGCAGCGTTGAATTTGCGGGAGGGCCTCAAGATACGCAGTATTTT
CSVEFAGGPQDTQYF
>-|TRBV5-5|TRBJ2-3|TRBD2
TGTGCCAGCAGCTCCAGCGGGGGTAGGGATACGCAGTATTTT
CASSSSGGRDTQYF
>-|TRBV18|TRBJ1-5|-
TGTGCCAGCTCACCGGGACGGAATAGCAATCAGCCCCAGCATTTT
CASSPGRNSNQPQHF
>-|TRBV7-2|TRBJ2-3|-
TGTGCCAGCAGCTTCGGGCACTCGCAGTATTTT
CASSFGHSQYF
>-|TRBV7-8|TRBJ1-1|TRBD1
TGTGCCAGCAGCTTAGAAGGTTTGGCCAGGGGGCGCGTCACTGAAGCTTTCTTT
CASSLEGLARGRVTEAFF
>-|TRBV7-9|TRBJ2-2|-
TGTGCCAGCAACCTCGCGGCAAGAAACACCGGGGAGCTGTTTTTT
CASNLAARNTGELFF
>-|TRBV4-2|TRBJ1-2|-
TGTGCCAGCAGTCCCCACGGGGCTTCGAACTATGGCTACACCTTC
CASSPHGASNYGYTF
>-|TRBV29-1|TRBJ1-2|-
TGCAGCGTTGAAGATCAAATTGCTGTGGGCTACACCTTC
CSVEDQIAVGYTF
>-|TRBV19|TRBJ2-6|TRBD1
TGTGCCAGTAGTCCGACCAGACAGGGGGTATGGGCCAACGTCCTGACTTTC
CASSPTRQGVWANVLTF
>-|TRBV13|TRBJ2-2|TRBD2
TGTGCCAGCAGCTTAGCTAGCGGGGGGCCAATGACGAACACCGGGGAGCTGTTTTTT
CASSLASGGPMTNTGELFF
>-|TRBV15|TRBJ1-3|-
TGTGCCACCAGCAGCAGATTGAGTGGAAACACCATATATTTT
CATSSRLSGNTIYF
>few|TRBV5-6|TRBJ1-5|TRBD1
TGTGCCAGCAGCCTTGGACAGGGGGGCAATCAGCCCCAGCATTTT
CASSLGQGGNQPQHF
>-|TRBV12-3/TRBV12-4|TRBJ1-5|TRBD1
TGTGCCAGCAGGGAACAGGGGGCTCAGCCCCAGCATTTT
CASREQGAQPQHF
>-|TRBV20-1|TRBJ1-2|-
TGCAGTGCTAGTCAGCCGGGGGTCTATGGCTACACCTTC
CSASQPGVYGYTF